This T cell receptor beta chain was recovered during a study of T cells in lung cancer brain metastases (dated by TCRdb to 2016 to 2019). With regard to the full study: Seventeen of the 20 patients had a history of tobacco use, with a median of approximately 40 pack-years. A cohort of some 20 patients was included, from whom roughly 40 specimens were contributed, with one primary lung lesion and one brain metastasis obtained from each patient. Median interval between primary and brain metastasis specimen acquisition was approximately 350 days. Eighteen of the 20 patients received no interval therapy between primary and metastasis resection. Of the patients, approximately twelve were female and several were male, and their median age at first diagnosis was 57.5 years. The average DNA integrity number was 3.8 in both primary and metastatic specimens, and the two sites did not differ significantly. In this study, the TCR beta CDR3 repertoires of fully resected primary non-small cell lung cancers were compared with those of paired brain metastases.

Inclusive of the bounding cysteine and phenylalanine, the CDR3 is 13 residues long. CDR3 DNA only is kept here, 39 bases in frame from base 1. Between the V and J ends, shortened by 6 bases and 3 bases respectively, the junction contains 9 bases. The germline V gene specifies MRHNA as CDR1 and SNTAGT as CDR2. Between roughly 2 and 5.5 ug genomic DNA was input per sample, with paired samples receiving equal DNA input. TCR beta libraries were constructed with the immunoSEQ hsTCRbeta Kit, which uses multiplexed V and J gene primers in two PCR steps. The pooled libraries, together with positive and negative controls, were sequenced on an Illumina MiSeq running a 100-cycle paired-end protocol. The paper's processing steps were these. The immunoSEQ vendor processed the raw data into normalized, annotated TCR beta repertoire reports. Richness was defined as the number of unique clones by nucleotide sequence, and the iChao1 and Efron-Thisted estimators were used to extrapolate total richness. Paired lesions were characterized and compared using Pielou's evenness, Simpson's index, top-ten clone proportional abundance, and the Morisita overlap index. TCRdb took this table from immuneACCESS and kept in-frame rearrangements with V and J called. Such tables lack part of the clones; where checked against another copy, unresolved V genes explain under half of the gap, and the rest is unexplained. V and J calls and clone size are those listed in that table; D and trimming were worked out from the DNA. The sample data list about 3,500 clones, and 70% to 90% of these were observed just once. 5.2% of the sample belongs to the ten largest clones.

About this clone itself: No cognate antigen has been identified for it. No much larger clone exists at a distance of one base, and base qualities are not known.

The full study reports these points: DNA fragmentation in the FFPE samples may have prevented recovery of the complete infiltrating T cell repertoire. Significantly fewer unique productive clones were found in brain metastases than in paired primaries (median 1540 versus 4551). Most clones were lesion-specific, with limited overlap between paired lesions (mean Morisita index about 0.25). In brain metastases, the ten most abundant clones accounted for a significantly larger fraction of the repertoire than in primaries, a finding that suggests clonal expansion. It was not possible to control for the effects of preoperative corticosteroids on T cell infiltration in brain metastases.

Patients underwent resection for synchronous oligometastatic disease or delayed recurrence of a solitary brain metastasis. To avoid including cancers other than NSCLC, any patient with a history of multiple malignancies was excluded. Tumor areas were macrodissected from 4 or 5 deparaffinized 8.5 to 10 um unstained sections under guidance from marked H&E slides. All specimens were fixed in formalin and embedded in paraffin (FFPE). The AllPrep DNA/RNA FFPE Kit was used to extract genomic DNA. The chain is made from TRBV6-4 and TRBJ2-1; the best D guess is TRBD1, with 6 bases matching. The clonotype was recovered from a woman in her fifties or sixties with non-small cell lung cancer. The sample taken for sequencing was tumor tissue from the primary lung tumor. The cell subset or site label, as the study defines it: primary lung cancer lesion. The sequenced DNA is TGTGCCAGCAGCCGGGACAACTACAATGAGCAGTTCTTC. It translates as CASSRDNYNEQFF.